Presented here are 9 T cell receptor beta chains from one specimen sequenced in a study of blood T cell repertoires in COVID-19. The repertoire was sequenced with immunoSEQ multiplex PCR; TCRdb's copy has only in-frame clones and lacks some. The sample records 150,000 to 170,000 clones, 85% being singletons. Sequenced input: peripheral blood. The origin of the receptors is a woman aged 60-75 years with COVID-19, enrolled during active disease.

The table lists this clone with a count of one. This chain uses TRBV7-8 with TRBJ1-2; no clear D gene. CDR3 length: 14 amino acids. The germline V gene encodes CDR1 SGHVS and CDR2 FQNEAQ. Trimming shortened V by 1 base and J by 6 bases, and 12 bases separated the two germline ends. The CDR3 region is CASSLEAPSDGYTF. CDR3 DNA sequence: TGTGCCAGCAGCTTAGAGGCCCCCAGCGATGGCTACACCTTC.

V is TRBV3-1 (or the pseudogene TRBV3-2) and J is TRBJ1-3; D perhaps matches TRBD1 (5 bases). Germline CDR1 reads LGHDT; CDR2 reads YNNKEL (reference sequence). The CDR3 is 16 amino acids. V was pared by 1 base and J by 0 bases, with 10 bases between. CDR3 DNA sequence: TGTGCCAGCAGCCAAGGCAGGGTCCACTCTGGAAACACCATATATTTT. Encoded protein: CASSQGRVHSGNTIYF.

The chain joins TRBV7-2 to TRBJ1-2; D might be TRBD1 (5 bases). CDR3 length: 13 residues. Deletions cut 6 bases from V and 0 bases from J, with 8 bases between. Germline assignment: CDR1 SGHTA and CDR2 FQGNSA. The CDR3 reads CASRLTANYGYTF. For the CDR3, the DNA is TGTGCCAGCAGGTTGACAGCTAACTATGGCTACACCTTC.

A few counts support this clone. The V gene is TRBV6-7, the J gene TRBJ1-2; D gene ambiguous. TRBV6-7 belongs to the ORF category, with a function that is uncertain. The CDR3 is 13 residues long. V dropped 5 bases and J dropped 0 bases, with 7 bases sitting between them. The CDR3 nucleotides are TGTGCCAGCAGTGACGGGACTAACTATGGCTACACCTTC. Amino acid sequence: CASSDGTNYGYTF.

This clone was recorded a few times. The V call is TRBV9, the J call TRBJ2-1, with D possibly TRBD2 on 6 matching bases. Trimming took off 2 bases at V and 9 bases at J, with 18 bases between the two ends. The germline V gene has CDR1 SGDLS and CDR2 YYNGEE. This CDR3 region has 15 residues. CDR3 region: CASSVAELAGGEQFF. The CDR3 DNA sequence: TGTGCCAGCAGCGTGGCAGAACTGGCCGGGGGTGAGCAGTTCTTC.

The V and J genes are TRBV24-1 and TRBJ2-5, with 7 bases fitting TRBD2. There are 15 residues in the CDR3. The trim removed 5 bases at V and 4 bases at J, leaving 9 bases unmatched. Germline V gives CDR1 KGHDR, CDR2 SFDVKD. The CDR3 DNA sequence: TGTGCCACCAGTGTCCCGGGACTAAGCGGAGAGACCCAGTACTTC. Translated: CATSVPGLSGETQYF.

The rearrangement links TRBV3-1 (or the pseudogene TRBV3-2) to TRBJ1-3, with D possibly TRBD1 on 5 matching bases. Trimming removed 0 bases from V and 0 bases from J, with 18 bases in between. The CDR3 extends over 19 amino acids. CDR1 and CDR2 (germline): LGHDT, YNNKEL (reference sequence). The CDR3 region has the DNA TGTGCCAGCAGCCAAGAAGTTCAGGGTCGATTCCACTCTGGAAACACCATATATTTT. Translated, it gives CASSQEVQGRFHSGNTIYF.

The V call is TRBV5-6, the J call TRBJ1-1; D may be TRBD1 (5 bases). V gave up 0 bases and J gave up 1 base, with 10 bases separating them. This CDR3 contains 15 residues. The germline CDR1 and CDR2 sequences are SGHDT and YYEEEE. The CDR3 bases are TGTGCCAGCAGCTTGGGTGACAGATGGAACACTGAAGCTTTCTTT. This translates into CASSLGDRWNTEAFF.

The chain is built from TRBV14 and TRBJ2-3, with D hard to call. Germline V gene data show CDR1 as SGHDN and CDR2 as FVKESK. V was pared by 4 bases and J by 2 bases, with 10 bases between. The length of the CDR3 is 14 residues. CDR3 nucleotides: TGTGCCAGCAGCCCCGATAGACACACAGATACGCAGTATTTT. This translates into CASSPDRHTDTQYF. Full variable domain (rest looked up from reference TRBV14 and TRBJ2-3): EAGVTQFPSHSVIEKGQTVTLRCDPISGHDNLYWYRRVMGKEIKFLLHFVKESKQDESGMPNNRFLAERTGGTYSTLKVQPAELEDSGVYFCASSPDRHTDTQYFGPGTRLTVL.